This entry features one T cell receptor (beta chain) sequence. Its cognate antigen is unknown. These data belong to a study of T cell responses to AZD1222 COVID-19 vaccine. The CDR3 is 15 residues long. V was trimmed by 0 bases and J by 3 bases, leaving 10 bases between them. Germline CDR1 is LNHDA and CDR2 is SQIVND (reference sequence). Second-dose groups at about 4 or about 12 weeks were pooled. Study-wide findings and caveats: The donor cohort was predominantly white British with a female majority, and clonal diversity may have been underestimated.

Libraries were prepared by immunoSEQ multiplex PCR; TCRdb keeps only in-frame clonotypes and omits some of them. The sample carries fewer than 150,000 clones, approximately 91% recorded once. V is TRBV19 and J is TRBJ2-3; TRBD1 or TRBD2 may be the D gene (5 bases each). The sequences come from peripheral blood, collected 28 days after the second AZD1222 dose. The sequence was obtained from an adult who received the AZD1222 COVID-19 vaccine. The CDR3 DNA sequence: TGTGCCAGTAGTATAGATCGGGACGGGACAGATACGCAGTATTTT. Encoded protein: CASSIDRDGTDTQYF.